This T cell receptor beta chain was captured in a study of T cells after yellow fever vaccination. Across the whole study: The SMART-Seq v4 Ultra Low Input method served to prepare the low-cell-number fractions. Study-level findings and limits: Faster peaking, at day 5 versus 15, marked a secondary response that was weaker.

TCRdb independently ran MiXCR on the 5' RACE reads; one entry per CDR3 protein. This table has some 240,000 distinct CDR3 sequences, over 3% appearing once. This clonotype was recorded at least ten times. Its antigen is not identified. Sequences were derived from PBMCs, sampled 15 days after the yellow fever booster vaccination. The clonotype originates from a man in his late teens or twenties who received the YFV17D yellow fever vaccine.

The CDR3 DNA sequence: TGCGCCAGCAGCTTGAGGGACCGAGGAAACACCATATATTTT. Amino acid sequence: CASSLRDRGNTIYF. The genes are TRBV5-1 and TRBJ1-3; D is perhaps TRBD1 (5 bases). Germline CDR1 and CDR2: SGHRS and YFSETQ. The CDR3 is made up of 14 amino acids. Trimming took 1 base from V and 4 from J, leaving 9 bases between them.